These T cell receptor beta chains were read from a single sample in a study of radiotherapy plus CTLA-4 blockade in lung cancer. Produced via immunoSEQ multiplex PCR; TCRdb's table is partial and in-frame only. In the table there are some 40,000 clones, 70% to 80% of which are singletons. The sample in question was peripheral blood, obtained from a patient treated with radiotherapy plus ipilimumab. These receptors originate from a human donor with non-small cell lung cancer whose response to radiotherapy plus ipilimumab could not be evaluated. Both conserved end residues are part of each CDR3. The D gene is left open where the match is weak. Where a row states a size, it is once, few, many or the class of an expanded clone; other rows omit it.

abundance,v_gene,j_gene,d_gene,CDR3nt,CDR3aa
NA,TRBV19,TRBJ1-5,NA,TGTGCCAGTAGTGAGCGGGGGCAGCCCCAGCATTTT,CASSERGQPQHF
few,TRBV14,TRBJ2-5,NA,TGTGCCAGCAGCCTCAACAGTGGTGAGACCCAGTACTTC,CASSLNSGETQYF
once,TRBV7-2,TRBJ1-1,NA,TGTGCCAGCAGCTTAGCTGCGTCAGGGCCCGATCCCCAATCTGAAGCTTTCTTT,CASSLAASGPDPQSEAFF
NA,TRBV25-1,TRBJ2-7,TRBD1,TGTGCCAGCAGTTCCCGGGGACAGGGGTACTACGAGCAGTACTTC,CASSSRGQGYYEQYF
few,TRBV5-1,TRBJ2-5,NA,TGCGCCAGCAATCCCCGGGGTACCCAAGAGACCCAGTACTTC,CASNPRGTQETQYF
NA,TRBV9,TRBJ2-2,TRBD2,TGTGCCAGCAGCAGCACATTGACTAGCGACACCGGGGAGCTGTTTTTT,CASSSTLTSDTGELFF
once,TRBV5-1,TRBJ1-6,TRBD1,TGCGCCAGCAGCCTCGGACAGGCAAATTCACCCCTCCACTTT,CASSLGQANSPLHF
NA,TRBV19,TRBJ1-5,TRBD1,TGTGCCAGTAGTACGACAGGGGATCAGCCCCAGCATTTT,CASSTTGDQPQHF
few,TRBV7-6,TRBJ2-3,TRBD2,TGTGCCAGCAGCTCGACTAGCGGGGGAACAGATACGCAGTATTTT,CASSSTSGGTDTQYF
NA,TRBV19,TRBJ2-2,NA,TGTGCCAGTGCGGGGTCGGCGTCGTCCGGGGAGCTGTTTTTT,CASAGSASSGELFF
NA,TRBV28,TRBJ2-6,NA,TGTGCCAGCAGCAGATCCGGGACAAATGGGGCCAACGTCCTGACTTTC,CASSRSGTNGANVLTF
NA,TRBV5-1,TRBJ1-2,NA,TGCGCCAGCAGCCCCGAAGGCGGCCCCCGCTATGGCTACACCTTC,CASSPEGGPRYGYTF
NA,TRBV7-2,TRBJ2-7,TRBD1,TGTGCCAGCGCCTGGGGACAGGGAGGCTACGAGCAGTACTTC,CASAWGQGGYEQYF
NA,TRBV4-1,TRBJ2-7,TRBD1,TGCGCCAGCAGCCAAGGGGTGGGAGATCAGGGGGCCTACGAGCAGTACTTC,CASSQGVGDQGAYEQYF
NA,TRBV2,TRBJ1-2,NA,TGTGCCAGCTTCCCCCGGGACTTATCGAACTATGGCTACACCTTC,CASFPRDLSNYGYTF
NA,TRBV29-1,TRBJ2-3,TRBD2,TGCAGCGTTGGAGAGGCGGGACTAGCGGGAGCTGATACGCAGTATTTT,CSVGEAGLAGADTQYF
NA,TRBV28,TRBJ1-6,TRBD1,TGTGCCAGCAGGCTGCCGGGACAGCGTAATTCACCCCTCCACTTT,CASRLPGQRNSPLHF
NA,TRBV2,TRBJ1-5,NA,TGTGCCAGCAGAGCCCCGGCAGGTCTTCAGCCCCAGCATTTT,CASRAPAGLQPQHF
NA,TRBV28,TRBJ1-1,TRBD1,TGTGCCAGCAGTAGTACAGGGGGGAACACTGAAGCTTTCTTT,CASSSTGGNTEAFF
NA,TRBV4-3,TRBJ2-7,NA,TGCGCCAGCAGCCAAGCCCCCGCACTCGCAGGGTACGAGCAGTACTTC,CASSQAPALAGYEQYF
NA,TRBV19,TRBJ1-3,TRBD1,TGTGCCAGTACCCGGACAGGTGCTATTCTCTCTGGAAACACCATATATTTT,CASTRTGAILSGNTIYF
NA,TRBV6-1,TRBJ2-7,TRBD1,TGTGCCAGCAGTCGGGACAGGGCAGGGTACGAGCAGTACTTC,CASSRDRAGYEQYF
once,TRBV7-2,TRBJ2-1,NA,TGTGCCAGCAGCTTGGGGACTTCTAACAATGAGCAGTTCTTC,CASSLGTSNNEQFF
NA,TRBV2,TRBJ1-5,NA,TGTGCCAGCAGTCCCGGCGGGAATAGCAATCAGCCCCAGCATTTT,CASSPGGNSNQPQHF
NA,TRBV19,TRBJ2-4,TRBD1,TGTGCCAGGACAGGGACGCTAGCCAAAAACATTCAGTACTTC,CARTGTLAKNIQYF
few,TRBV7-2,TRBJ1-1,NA,TGTGCCAGCAGCACCCGGACTGAAGCTTTCTTT,CASSTRTEAFF
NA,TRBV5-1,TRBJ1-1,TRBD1,TGCGCCAGCAGGGAACAGGGGCGGACTGAAGCTTTCTTT,CASREQGRTEAFF
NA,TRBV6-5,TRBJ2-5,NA,TGTGCCAGCAGTACGACAGTTTCCTCAGCGGAGACCCAGTACTTC,CASSTTVSSAETQYF
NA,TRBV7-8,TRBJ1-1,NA,TGTGCCAGCAGCTTAGGAGGTTTGAACACTGAAGCTTTCTTT,CASSLGGLNTEAFF
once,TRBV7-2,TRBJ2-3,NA,TGTGCCAGCAGCTTAGCTAGCGAGTCAACGCAGTATTTT,CASSLASESTQYF
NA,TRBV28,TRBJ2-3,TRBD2,TGTGCCAGCAGGAGGCCTAGCGGGACTTATACGCAGTATTTT,CASRRPSGTYTQYF
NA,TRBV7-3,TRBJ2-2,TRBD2,TGTGCCAGCAGTCCCGCTAGCGGAGGCACCGGGGAGCTGTTTTTT,CASSPASGGTGELFF
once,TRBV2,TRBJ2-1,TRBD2,TGTGCCAGCAGTGCTAGCGGGAGGGCCTTGAATGAGCAGTTCTTC,CASSASGRALNEQFF
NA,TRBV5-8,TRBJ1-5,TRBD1,TGTGCCAGCAGCTTGGAAGGGACAGGGGTTGGCAATCAGCCCCAGCATTTT,CASSLEGTGVGNQPQHF
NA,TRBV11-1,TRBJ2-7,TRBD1,TGTGCCAGCAGCCCACGGACAGGGGGTAGCTCCTACGAGCAGTACTTC,CASSPRTGGSSYEQYF